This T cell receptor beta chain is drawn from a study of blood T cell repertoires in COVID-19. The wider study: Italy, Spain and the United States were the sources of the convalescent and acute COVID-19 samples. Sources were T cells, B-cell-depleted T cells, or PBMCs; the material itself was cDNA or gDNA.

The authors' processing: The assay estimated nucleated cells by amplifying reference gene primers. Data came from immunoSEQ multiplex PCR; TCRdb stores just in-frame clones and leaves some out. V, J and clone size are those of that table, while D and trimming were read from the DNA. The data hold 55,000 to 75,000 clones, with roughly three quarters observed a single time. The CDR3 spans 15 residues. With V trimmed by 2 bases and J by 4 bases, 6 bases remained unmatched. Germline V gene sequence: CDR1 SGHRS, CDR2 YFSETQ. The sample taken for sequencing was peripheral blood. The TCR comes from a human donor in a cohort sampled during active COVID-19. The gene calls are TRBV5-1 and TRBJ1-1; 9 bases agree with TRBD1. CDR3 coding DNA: TGCGCCAGCAGCTTCCAGGACAGGGGAGGCACTGAAGCTTTCTTT. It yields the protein CASSFQDRGGTEAFF.